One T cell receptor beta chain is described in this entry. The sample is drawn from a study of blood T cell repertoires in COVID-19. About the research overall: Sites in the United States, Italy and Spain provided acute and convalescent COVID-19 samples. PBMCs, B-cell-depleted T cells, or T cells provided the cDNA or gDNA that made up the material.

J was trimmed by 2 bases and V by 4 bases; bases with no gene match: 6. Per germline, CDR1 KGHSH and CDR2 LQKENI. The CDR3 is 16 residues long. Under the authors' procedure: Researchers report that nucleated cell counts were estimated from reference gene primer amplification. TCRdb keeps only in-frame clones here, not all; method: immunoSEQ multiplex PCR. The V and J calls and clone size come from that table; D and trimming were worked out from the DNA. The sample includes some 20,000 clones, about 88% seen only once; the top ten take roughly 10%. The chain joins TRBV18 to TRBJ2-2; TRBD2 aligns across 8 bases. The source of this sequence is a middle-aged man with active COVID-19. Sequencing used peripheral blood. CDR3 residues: CASSLSSGSNTGELFF. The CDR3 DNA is TGTGCCAGCTCACTCTCCAGCGGGAGCAACACCGGGGAGCTGTTTTTT.